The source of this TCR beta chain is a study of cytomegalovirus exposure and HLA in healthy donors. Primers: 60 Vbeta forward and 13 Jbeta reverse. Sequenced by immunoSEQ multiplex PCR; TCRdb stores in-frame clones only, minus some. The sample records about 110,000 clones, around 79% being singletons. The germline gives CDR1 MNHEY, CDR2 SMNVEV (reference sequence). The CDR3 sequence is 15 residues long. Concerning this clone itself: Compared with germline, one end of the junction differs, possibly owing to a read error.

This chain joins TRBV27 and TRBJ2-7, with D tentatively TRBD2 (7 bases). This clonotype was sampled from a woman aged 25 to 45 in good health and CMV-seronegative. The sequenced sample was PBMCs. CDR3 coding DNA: TGTGCCAGCACTTTATCTTGGGGGGGCGGCTACGAGCAGTACTTC. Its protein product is CASTLSWGGGYEQYF.